The rows below give T cell receptor beta chains drawn from one sample of a study of Graves' ophthalmopathy and Graves' hyperthyroidism. TCRdb ran MiXCR on the multiplex PCR reads and lists one entry per CDR3 protein. The sample gives 650,000 to 800,000 distinct CDR3 sequences, under 50% of which show up once; more than 3% is in the top ten. Sequenced material: peripheral blood. The receptors were sampled from an adult man with Graves' ophthalmopathy. The CDR3 runs from the conserved cysteine through the conserved F or W. D genes are given only for firm matches. Where a row states a size, it is once, few, many or the class of an expanded clone; other rows omit it.

J gene: TRBJ1-2; clone size: few; D gene: -; V gene: TRBV7-2; CDR3 DNA: TGTGCCAGCAGCTTAGGGGCAGGGCGAGAGGATGGCTACACCTTC; CDR3 protein: CASSLGAGREDGYTF
J gene: TRBJ1-1; clone size: many; D gene: -; V gene: TRBV6-5; CDR3 DNA: TGTGCCAGCAGTCGCACCGTCGACACCCTTGAAGCTTTCTTT; CDR3 protein: CASSRTVDTLEAFF
J gene: TRBJ2-2; clone size: few; D gene: -; V gene: TRBV9; CDR3 DNA: TGTGCCAGCAGCTTAGACAGCGGGAACACCGGGGAGCTGTTTTTT; CDR3 protein: CASSLDSGNTGELFF
J gene: TRBJ1-5; clone size: many; D gene: TRBD1; V gene: TRBV12-3/TRBV12-4; CDR3 DNA: TGTGCCAGCGGGAGGGGGCGCATCGAGCCCCAGCATTTT; CDR3 protein: CASGRGRIEPQHF
J gene: TRBJ2-7; clone size: once; D gene: -; V gene: TRBV25-1; CDR3 DNA: TGTGGCAGCAGCCAGGGCAGGACGGCCGATCCCTACGAGCAGTACTTC; CDR3 protein: CGSSQGRTADPYEQYF
J gene: TRBJ2-7; clone size: -; D gene: TRBD1; V gene: TRBV2; CDR3 DNA: TGTGCCAGCAGTGCCGGGACAGACCACTCCTACGAGCAGTACTTC; CDR3 protein: CASSAGTDHSYEQYF
J gene: TRBJ1-3; clone size: -; D gene: -; V gene: TRBV7-9; CDR3 DNA: TGTGCCGCCGCTGGAAACACCATATATTTT; CDR3 protein: CAAAGNTIYF
J gene: TRBJ2-2; clone size: -; D gene: TRBD1; V gene: TRBV9; CDR3 DNA: TGCGCCAGCAGCCACGACAGGGCCGACACCGGGGAGCTGTTTTTT; CDR3 protein: CASSHDRADTGELFF
J gene: TRBJ2-2; clone size: -; D gene: -; V gene: TRBV10-3; CDR3 DNA: TGTGCCATCAGCCTTGACAGAGACATGAACACCGGGGAGCTGTTTTTT; CDR3 protein: CAISLDRDMNTGELFF
J gene: TRBJ1-1; clone size: -; D gene: -; V gene: TRBV2; CDR3 DNA: TGTGCCAGCGGCCAGTACGGGGACACTGAAGCTTTCTTT; CDR3 protein: CASGQYGDTEAFF
J gene: TRBJ2-5; clone size: -; D gene: TRBD2; V gene: TRBV6-5; CDR3 DNA: TGTGCCAGCAGAGCCGGACTAGCACAAGAGACCCAGTACTTC; CDR3 protein: CASRAGLAQETQYF
J gene: TRBJ2-2; clone size: -; D gene: TRBD1; V gene: TRBV4-1; CDR3 DNA: TGCGCCAGCAGCGGACGGGACAGGGCGGACACCGGGGAGCTGTTTTTT; CDR3 protein: CASSGRDRADTGELFF
J gene: TRBJ2-2; clone size: once; D gene: -; V gene: TRBV25-1; CDR3 DNA: TGTGCCAGCAGTGCCTCGGACCCCGTACAGGTCGGGGAGCTGTTTTTT; CDR3 protein: CASSASDPVQVGELFF
J gene: TRBJ1-5; clone size: -; D gene: TRBD1; V gene: TRBV20-1; CDR3 DNA: TGCAGTGCTAGAGGACAGGGCGACGGCAATCAGCCCCAGCATTTT; CDR3 protein: CSARGQGDGNQPQHF
J gene: TRBJ2-5; clone size: -; D gene: -; V gene: TRBV19; CDR3 DNA: TGTGCCAGTAGTGTAGGGGCCAGCCATAAGTGGGAAGAGACCCAGTACTTC; CDR3 protein: CASSVGASHKWEETQYF
J gene: TRBJ1-5; clone size: few; D gene: TRBD1; V gene: TRBV9; CDR3 DNA: TGTGCCAGCAGCGTAGGTCAGGGGGTGGAGCAGCCCCAGCATTTT; CDR3 protein: CASSVGQGVEQPQHF
J gene: TRBJ2-5; clone size: -; D gene: TRBD1; V gene: TRBV15; CDR3 DNA: TGTGCCACCAGCGAGGACAGGTCGGGGACCCAGTACTTC; CDR3 protein: CATSEDRSGTQYF
J gene: TRBJ2-5; clone size: -; D gene: -; V gene: TRBV7-8; CDR3 DNA: TGTGCCAGCAGCCAATTTTCCCGTGGGGGCCCCCAGTACTTC; CDR3 protein: CASSQFSRGGPQYF
J gene: TRBJ2-2; clone size: many; D gene: -; V gene: TRBV11-2; CDR3 DNA: TGTGCCAGCAAGATTGCGAACACCGGGGAGCTGTTTTTT; CDR3 protein: CASKIANTGELFF
J gene: TRBJ2-2; clone size: many; D gene: -; V gene: TRBV24-1; CDR3 DNA: TGTGCCACCAGTGAACCATCGAACACCGGGGAGCTGTTTTTT; CDR3 protein: CATSEPSNTGELFF
J gene: TRBJ1-5; clone size: once; D gene: TRBD1; V gene: TRBV10-3; CDR3 DNA: TGTGCCAGCGTTGCGACAGGGGGCACTGATCAGCCCCACCATTTT; CDR3 protein: CASVATGGTDQPHHF
J gene: TRBJ2-5; clone size: many; D gene: -; V gene: TRBV12-3/TRBV12-4; CDR3 DNA: TGTGCCAGCAGTTTCCTTGGAGCGGGGACACGGGAGACCCAGTACTTC; CDR3 protein: CASSFLGAGTRETQYF